Below, 20 T cell receptor beta chains from the same sample are listed, as sequenced in a study of T cell responses to AZD1222 COVID-19 vaccine. The data were produced by immunoSEQ multiplex PCR, yet TCRdb's version contains in-frame clones alone and is incomplete. The repertoire holds around 81,000 clones, with about 84% as singletons. The starting material was peripheral blood, obtained on day 0 of AZD1222 vaccination. The receptors come from an adult in good health.

The chain carries TRBV24-1 and TRBJ2-3; 9 bases are shared with TRBD2. The CDR3 has 16 residues. In germline, CDR1 is KGHDR, CDR2 SFDVKD. Germline trimming cut 2 bases from V and 2 bases from J; bases unmatched to any gene: 4. Written as DNA, the CDR3 is TGTGCCACCAGTGATTCCTTAGCGGGGGACACAGATACGCAGTATTTT. It is translated as CATSDSLAGDTDTQYF.

V usage is TRBV7-8 and J usage is TRBJ2-1; 11 nucleotides agree with TRBD2. This CDR3 has 21 amino acids. Unmatched junction bases numbered 17, after V lost 4 bases and J lost 0 bases. Germline assignment: CDR1 SGHVS and CDR2 FQNEAQ. DNA of the CDR3: TGTGCCAGCAGCTCCCCCGGGCACCGACTAGCGGGGAGTAGCTCCTACAATGAGCAGTTCTTC. It specifies CASSSPGHRLAGSSSYNEQFF.

This clone came up once. The chain carries TRBV5-5 and TRBJ1-1, with D hard to call. Deletions cut 7 bases from V and 0 bases from J, with 10 bases between. The germline V gene has CDR1 SGHKS and CDR2 YYEKEE (reference sequence). The CDR3 has 13 amino acids. In nucleotides, the CDR3 is TGTGCCAGCGGGCACGCCATGAACACTGAAGCTTTCTTT. Its translation: CASGHAMNTEAFF.

The chain employs TRBV7-9 and TRBJ1-2, with 9 bases lining up with TRBD1. This CDR3 contains 14 residues. Trimming cost V 7 bases and J 4 bases; bases outside gene matches: 7. Germline lookup yields CDR1 SEHNR and CDR2 FQNEAQ (reference sequence). The CDR3 sequence is CASNTGGAGYGYTF. DNA of the CDR3: TGTGCCAGCAATACAGGGGGCGCGGGCTATGGCTACACCTTC.

This clone was picked up one time. The genes are TRBV7-8 and TRBJ2-7; no clear D gene. The CDR3 covers 14 residues. V lost 2 bases and J 3 bases, leaving 11 bases between the germline ends. Germline-derived CDR1 and CDR2 are SGHVS and FQNEAQ. CDR3 residues: CASSLSGTYYEQYF. The CDR3 DNA sequence: TGTGCCAGCAGCTTAAGTGGAACCTACTACGAGCAGTACTTC.

The gene calls are TRBV7-2 and TRBJ2-3; D perhaps matches TRBD2 (5 bases). The V gene lost 0 bases and the J gene lost 6 bases, with 10 bases spanning the gap. Germline CDR1 and CDR2: SGHTA and FQGNSA. The CDR3 runs to 14 residues. CDR3 loop: CASSLAAASDTQYF. The CDR3, as DNA: TGTGCCAGCAGCTTAGCGGCGGCTAGCGATACGCAGTATTTT.

The gene calls are TRBV9 and TRBJ1-2; D uncertain. Per the germline V gene, CDR1 is SGDLS and CDR2 is YYNGEE. The ends were cut back, 0 bases at V and 8 bases at J, with 14 bases in the middle. This CDR3 region has 14 residues. CDR3 nucleotide sequence: TGTGCCAGCAGCGTAGGTGGAGACCGTGGCGGCTACACCTTC. This codes for CASSVGGDRGGYTF. The entire variable domain, with the rest obtained from reference TRBV9 and TRBJ1-2, is as follows: DSGVTQTPKHLITATGQRVTLRCSPRSGDLSVYWYQQSLDQGLQFLIQYYNGEERAKGNILERFSAQQFPDLHSELNLSSLELGDSALYFCASSVGGDRGGYTFGSGTRLTVV.

CDR3 sequence (DNA): TGTGCCAGCAGCTTCGGGCTAGCGGGAGGAGGAGAGACCCAGTACTTC. The encoded protein is CASSFGLAGGGETQYF. The chain carries TRBV5-4 and TRBJ2-5; TRBD2 aligns across 11 bases. Germline lookup yields CDR1 SGHNT and CDR2 YYREEE (reference sequence). This CDR3 contains 16 residues. The junction had 7 bases not matched to a gene; V was cut back by 2 bases and J by 4 bases. The full variable domain, with the rest looked up from reference TRBV5-4 and TRBJ2-5, is ETGVTQSPTHLIKTRGQQVTLRCSSQSGHNTVSWYQQALGQGPQFIFQYYREEENGRGNFPPRFSGLQFPNYSSELNVNALELDDSALYLCASSFGLAGGGETQYFGPGTRLLVL.

The chain uses TRBV6-2 or TRBV6-3 and TRBJ2-1, with D tentatively TRBD1 or TRBD2 (5 bases each). V gave up 7 bases and J gave up 2 bases, with 12 bases separating them. This CDR3 is 14 amino acids long. Germline lookup yields CDR1 MNHEY and CDR2 SVGEGT. CDR3 loop: CASTPGTPYNEQFF. DNA for the CDR3: TGTGCCAGCACCCCCGGGACCCCCTACAATGAGCAGTTCTTC.

This chain joins TRBV25-1 and TRBJ2-7; D is ambiguous. V dropped 3 bases and J dropped 0 bases, with 12 bases sitting between them. The CDR3 is made up of 15 amino acids. Germline lookup yields CDR1 MGHDK and CDR2 SYGVNS. For the CDR3, the DNA is TGTGCCAGCAGTGAGGATTTTGGGAACTCCTACGAGCAGTACTTC. Translating gives CASSEDFGNSYEQYF.

The V gene is TRBV19, the J gene TRBJ1-1; 11 bases line up with TRBD1. From germline, CDR1 is LNHDA and CDR2 SQIVND (reference sequence). This CDR3 region has 15 residues. V lost 5 bases to trimming and J lost 4 bases; unmatched junction nucleotides: 6. The CDR3 DNA sequence: TGTGCCAGTAGTTCGAGGGACAGGGGGACCACTGAAGCTTTCTTT. This sequence encodes CASSSRDRGTTEAFF.

The V gene is TRBV6-2 or TRBV6-3, the J gene TRBJ1-5; D not resolved. Trimming took 5 bases from V and 0 from J, leaving 11 bases between them. Germline values: CDR1 MNHEY, CDR2 SVGEGT. The CDR3 covers 15 residues. The CDR3 sequence is CASSHGQYSNQPQHF. For the CDR3, the DNA is TGTGCCAGCAGTCACGGGCAGTATAGCAATCAGCCCCAGCATTTT.

The chain links TRBV7-3 to TRBJ1-2; no firm D call. Trimming removed 2 bases at V and 7 bases at J, with 32 bases between. The CDR3 is 20 amino acids. Germline CDR1 reads SGHTA; CDR2 reads FQGTGA. This CDR3 is CASSLESRLMITMVYCGYTF. The CDR3 nucleotides read TGTGCCAGCAGCTTAGAATCCCGACTTATGATAACTATGGTTTACTGTGGCTACACCTTC.

The chain couples TRBV6-5 to TRBJ2-1; 7 bases align to TRBD2. The length of the CDR3 is 14 residues. V dropped 6 bases and J dropped 4; count of bases not matched to a gene: 6. Looked up from germline, CDR1 is MNHEY and CDR2 is SVGAGI. CDR3 residues: CASRRLAAYNEQFF. Here the CDR3 DNA reads TGTGCCAGCAGGAGACTAGCAGCGTACAATGAGCAGTTCTTC.

The chain carries TRBV10-3 and TRBJ2-3; D not resolved. With 3 bases removed from V and 2 bases from J, the gap between germline ends came to 12 bases. CDR1 is ENHRY and CDR2 is SYGVKD in the germline V gene. This CDR3 contains 15 residues. CDR3 loop: CAISEGAVFTDTQYF. The CDR3 region has the DNA TGTGCCATCAGTGAAGGAGCCGTCTTCACAGATACGCAGTATTTT.

This clone has just one count. This sequence joins TRBV2 and TRBJ2-3; the D gene is possibly TRBD1 (5 bases). Germline assignment: CDR1 SNHLY and CDR2 FYNNEI. V lost 7 bases and J 3 bases, leaving 17 bases between the germline ends. There are 15 residues in the CDR3. The CDR3 sequence: CASTPLQGQTDTQYF. The CDR3 DNA reads as TGTGCCAGCACCCCACTGCAGGGTCAGACAGATACGCAGTATTTT. Full variable domain (rest looked up from reference TRBV2 and TRBJ2-3): EPEVTQTPSHQVTQMGQEVILRCVPISNHLYFYWYRQILGQKVEFLVSFYNNEISEKSEIFDDQFSVERPDGSNFTLKIRSTKLEDSAMYFCASTPLQGQTDTQYFGPGTRLTVL.

The rearrangement links TRBV5-4 to TRBJ2-1, with 9 bases identical to TRBD2. V shed 0 bases and J 0 bases; nucleotides not matched to a gene: 4. The CDR3 totals 17 residues. The V gene's germline CDR1 is SGHNT and CDR2 YYREEE (reference sequence). The CDR3 spells CASSLDLAGSSYNEQFF. CDR3 in DNA: TGTGCCAGCAGCTTGGACCTAGCGGGGAGCTCCTACAATGAGCAGTTCTTC.

The chain is built from TRBV19 and TRBJ1-4; 12 bases agree with TRBD1. The germline CDR1 and CDR2 sequences are LNHDA and SQIVND (reference sequence). This CDR3 is 15 amino acids long. The junction had 7 bases not matched to a gene; V was cut back by 7 bases and J by 7 bases. The CDR3 bases are TGTGCCAGTAAGGGGGACAGGGGGCGCGGTGAAAAACTGTTTTTT. Amino acids: CASKGDRGRGEKLFF.

This clone was seen only once. The rearrangement links TRBV5-1 to TRBJ2-1, with a tentative D call TRBD1 (8 bases). V was clipped by 0 bases and J by 2 bases, with 21 bases between them. Germline loops: CDR1 SGHRS, CDR2 YFSETQ. This CDR3 comprises 19 residues. The CDR3 loop reads CASSLANLQGAGAYNEQFF. The CDR3 coding sequence is TGCGCCAGCAGCTTGGCCAACCTGCAGGGGGCGGGGGCCTACAATGAGCAGTTCTTC.

The gene calls are TRBV7-2 and TRBJ1-4; weak D call: TRBD1 (5 bases). The V gene lost 5 bases and the J gene lost 8 bases, with 12 bases spanning the gap. From germline, CDR1 is SGHTA and CDR2 FQGNSA. The CDR3 runs to 13 residues. The CDR3 sequence is CASSRGEREKLFF. The CDR3 nucleotides read TGTGCCAGCAGCCGAGGGGAGCGAGAAAAACTGTTTTTT.